One and the same sample provided the 22 T cell receptor beta chains below, sequenced in a study of T-cell memory formation after mild COVID-19. A single record per CDR3 protein comes from TCRdb applying MiXCR to the 5' RACE reads. The sample consists of roughly 350,000 distinct CDR3 sequences, over 20% of them appearing once. The sequenced sample consisted of PBMCs or a T cell subset sorted from them (not recorded which). The receptors originated from an adult woman who had mild COVID-19 (a few samples of this study predate the infection). Cell type and time point are not known.

J is TRBJ1-1 and V is TRBV21-1; the listed D gene, TRBD1, was not tested against the DNA. TRBV21-1 is marked as a pseudogene. The CDR3 length is 14 residues. The CDR3 spells CASSKSTGDTEAFF. Written as DNA, the CDR3 is TGTGCCAGCAGCAAATCGACAGGGGATACTGAAGCTTTCTTT.

Details on this clonotype: A read error may account for a junction end that differs from germline. J is TRBJ2-5 and V is TRBV7-7, with a weak D call TRBD1 (7 bases). CDR1 and CDR2 (germline): SSHAT, FNYEAQ (reference sequence). This CDR3 region has 17 residues. This CDR3 is CASSLTVRGEGQETQYF. Here the CDR3 DNA reads TGTGCTAGCAGCTTAACGGTCAGGGGGGAAGGCCAAGAGACCCAGTACTTC.

This clonotype appeared a few times. CDR3 loop: CASSPWIRDTGELFF. CDR3 DNA sequence: TGTGCCAGCAGCCCTTGGATCAGGGACACCGGGGAGCTGTTTTTT. The chain combines TRBV11-2 with TRBJ2-2, with TRBD1 as a possible D gene (5 bases). This CDR3 spans 15 amino acids. Germline V CDR1 and CDR2: SGHAT, FQNNGV. V dropped 5 bases and J dropped 3 bases, with 13 bases sitting between them.

The V and J genes are TRBV15 and TRBJ2-1; D is possibly TRBD2 (6 bases). The length of the CDR3 is 16 residues. V was pared by 0 bases and J by 3 bases, with 12 bases between. Germline CDR1 is LNHNV and CDR2 is YYDKDF (reference sequence). CDR3 coding DNA: TGTGCCACCAGCAGAGATCGGGGCGGGGACTACAATGAGCAGTTCTTC. Translated, it gives CATSRDRGGDYNEQFF.

This clonotype was counted between two and nine times. The CDR3 here is CSVEGLQGLNYGYTF. Written as DNA, the CDR3 is TGCAGCGTTGAGGGACTACAGGGTCTTAACTATGGCTACACCTTC. The rearrangement links TRBV29-1 to TRBJ1-2; D perhaps matches TRBD1 (6 bases). The germline gives CDR1 SQVTM, CDR2 ANQGSEA. V was clipped by 3 bases and J by 1 base, with 15 bases between them. This CDR3 has 15 residues.

This clonotype was detected only a few times. This chain links TRBV4-2 with TRBJ2-5; D unresolved. Deletions cut 3 bases from V and 2 bases from J, with 7 bases between. Germline V lookup: CDR1 LGHNA, CDR2 YNFKEQ. CDR3 length equals 13 residues. This CDR3 is CASSQYEQETQYF. CDR3 DNA sequence: TGTGCCAGCAGCCAGTACGAACAAGAGACCCAGTACTTC.

The chain has TRBV12-3 or TRBV12-4 and TRBJ1-1, with a tentative D call TRBD1 (6 bases). CDR3 size: 14 residues. The V and J ends lost 6 bases and 3 bases respectively, with 14 bases between them. CDR3 sequence (DNA): TGTGCCAGCAGCCGCGACAGGACTGACACTGAAGCTTTCTTT. It specifies CASSRDRTDTEAFF.

This rearrangement joins TRBV7-6 to TRBJ2-5; D uncertain. The V end lost 1 base, the J end lost 4 bases, and 7 bases lay between the germline ends. The CDR3 has 13 amino acids. Germline CDR1 is SGHVS and CDR2 is FNYEAQ. The chain's CDR3 is CASSLVGSETQYF. CDR3 DNA: TGTGCCAGCAGCTTAGTGGGCTCAGAGACCCAGTACTTC.

V and J are TRBV7-6 and TRBJ2-5; 14 bases agree with TRBD2. Germline CDR1 SGHVS, CDR2 FNYEAQ. The CDR3 totals 15 residues. V was pared by 6 bases and J by 5 bases, with 5 bases of the junction left unmatched. CDR3 nucleotides: TGTGCCAGCAGTCCTCGACTAGCGGGAGGGGAGACCCAGTACTTC. Translated: CASSPRLAGGETQYF.

This clonotype was recorded a few times. V and J are TRBV29-1 and TRBJ2-2; D is perhaps TRBD2 (6 bases). Germline V gene sequence: CDR1 SQVTM, CDR2 ANQGSEA. V dropped 3 bases and J dropped 6 bases, with 8 bases sitting between them. The CDR3 covers 12 residues. CDR3 loop: CSVDGGSGELFF. In DNA, the CDR3 is TGCAGCGTTGACGGGGGATCCGGGGAGCTGTTTTTT.

The chain has TRBV6-5 and TRBJ1-1, with D perhaps matching TRBD1 (5 bases). Trimming stripped 0 bases from V and 5 bases from J, with 10 bases between. Germline V gene data show CDR1 as MNHEY and CDR2 as SVGAGI. The CDR3 is 14 amino acids. The CDR3 here is CASSYSYQGTEAFF. In nucleotides, the CDR3 is TGTGCCAGCAGTTACTCATATCAGGGAACTGAAGCTTTCTTT.

The table lists this clonotype with a few counts. This chain uses TRBV5-1 with TRBJ1-4; a possible D gene is TRBD1 (6 bases). Looked up from germline, CDR1 is SGHRS and CDR2 is YFSETQ. This CDR3 is built from 13 residues. Trimming pared 4 bases from V and 3 bases from J, leaving 7 bases between. DNA for the CDR3: TGCGCCAGCAGCAGGGGGTCTAATGAAAAACTGTTTTTT. Translating it yields CASSRGSNEKLFF.

This chain joins TRBV25-1 and TRBJ1-5; D possibly corresponds to TRBD1 (5 bases). CDR1 is MGHDK and CDR2 is SYGVNS in the germline V gene. The CDR3 totals 17 residues. The V and J ends lost 3 bases and 7 bases respectively, with 22 bases between them. This CDR3 is CASSDNSAGPKGQPQHF. For the CDR3, the DNA is TGTGCCAGCAGTGATAATTCGGCAGGGCCTAAGGGGCAGCCCCAGCATTTT.

There are a few counts of this clonotype. The chain is built from TRBV6-5 and TRBJ1-4; D gene unclear. CDR3 length equals 13 residues. CDR1 and CDR2 (germline): MNHEY, SVGAGI. The V gene lost 6 bases and the J gene lost 7 bases, with 12 bases spanning the gap. The CDR3 DNA reads TGTGCCAGCAGCAGTACATTAGGTGAAAAACTGTTTTTT. Residues: CASSSTLGEKLFF.

This sequence joins TRBV10-3 and TRBJ1-2; the D is unclear. Germline V gene lookup returns CDR1 ENHRY and CDR2 SYGVKD. The CDR3 is 16 amino acids. V lost 0 bases, J lost 4 bases, and 15 bases lay in between. The DNA of the CDR3 is TGTGCCATCAGTGAGTCGAAGGCGGTTTCAGGCTATGGCTACACCTTC. This gives the protein CAISESKAVSGYGYTF.

The V gene is TRBV29-1, the J gene TRBJ2-7; either TRBD1 or TRBD2 may supply D (5 bases each). The V end was cut by 5 bases, the J end by 1 base, with 12 bases between. The CDR3 extends over 13 amino acids. Germline CDR1 is SQVTM and CDR2 is ANQGSEA. CDR3 region: CSVTGTESYEQYF. CDR3 bases: TGCAGCGTTACCGGGACCGAGTCCTACGAGCAGTACTTC.

In its sample, this clonotype was seen many times. DNA of the CDR3: TGTGCCAGCAGTCCTAGGGCCTCGGGACCTGAGACCCAGTACTTC. Protein product: CASSPRASGPETQYF. The chain uses TRBV6-5 and TRBJ2-5, with D perhaps given as TRBD1 or TRBD2 (5 bases each). V shed 5 bases and J shed 5 bases, with 18 bases lying between them. Germline V gene lookup returns CDR1 MNHEY and CDR2 SVGAGI. The CDR3 extends over 15 amino acids.

V is TRBV24-1 and J is TRBJ1-2, with D maybe TRBD1 (5 bases). V was clipped by 4 bases and J by 3 bases, with 8 bases between them. The germline V gene encodes CDR1 KGHDR and CDR2 SFDVKD. The CDR3 consists of 13 residues. The CDR3 DNA sequence: TGTGCCACCAGTGACGGGGGTGACTATGGCTACACCTTC. Its protein product is CATSDGGDYGYTF.

CDR3 in DNA: TGTGCCAGCAGCTTAGAACGAGAAGCTTTCTTT. Translating gives CASSLEREAFF. The chain couples TRBV7-9 to TRBJ1-1; D not resolved. The CDR3 sequence is 11 residues long. V was clipped by 1 base and J by 8 bases, with 5 bases between them. Germline CDR1 and CDR2: SEHNR and FQNEAQ (reference sequence).

In its sample, this clonotype was seen many times. The CDR3 region has the DNA TGCAGCGTTGGTAGCGGGGAGCAAGCTTTCTTT. Amino acids: CSVGSGEQAFF. This sequence joins TRBV29-1 and TRBJ1-1; D is uncertain. Germline CDR1 is SQVTM and CDR2 is ANQGSEA. V lost 4 bases and J lost 9, with 12 bases in between. CDR3 length: 11 residues. The full variable domain, with the rest looked up from reference TRBV29-1 and TRBJ1-1, is SAVISQKPSRDICQRGTSLTIQCQVDSQVTMMFWYRQQPGQSLTLIATANQGSEATYESGFVIDKFPISRPNLTFSTLTVSNMSPEDSSIYLCSVGSGEQAFFGQGTRLTVV.

This clonotype is a singleton in its sample. This chain connects TRBV12-3 or TRBV12-4 to TRBJ2-1, with 9 positions matching TRBD1. The V gene end was trimmed by 5 bases and the J gene end by 5 bases; junction bases not matched to a gene: 4. This CDR3 region has 14 residues. CDR3 region: CASSKTGGNNEQFF. The DNA for the CDR3 is TGTGCCAGCAGTAAGACAGGGGGAAACAATGAGCAGTTCTTC.

This clonotype was found a few times. V is TRBV4-3 and J is TRBJ1-2; D is undetermined. Trimming removed 0 bases from V and 8 bases from J, with 13 bases in between. Germline V CDR1 and CDR2: LGHNA, YSLEER. The CDR3 spans 14 residues. The chain's CDR3 is CASSQERRFFGYTF. CDR3 sequence (DNA): TGCGCCAGCAGCCAAGAGCGCAGGTTCTTCGGCTACACCTTC.